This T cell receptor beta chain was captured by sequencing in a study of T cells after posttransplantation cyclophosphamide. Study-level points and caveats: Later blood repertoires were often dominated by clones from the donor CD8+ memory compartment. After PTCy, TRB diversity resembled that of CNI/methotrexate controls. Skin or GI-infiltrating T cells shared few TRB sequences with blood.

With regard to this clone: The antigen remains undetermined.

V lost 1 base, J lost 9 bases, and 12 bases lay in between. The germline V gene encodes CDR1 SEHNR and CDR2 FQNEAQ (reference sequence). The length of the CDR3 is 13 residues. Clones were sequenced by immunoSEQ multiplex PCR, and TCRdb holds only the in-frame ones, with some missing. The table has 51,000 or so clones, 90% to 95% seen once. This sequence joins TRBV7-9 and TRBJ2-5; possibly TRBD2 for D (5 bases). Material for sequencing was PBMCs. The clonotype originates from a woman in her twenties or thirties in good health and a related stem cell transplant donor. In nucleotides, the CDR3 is TGTGCCAGCAGCTTAGGGAGCGAGGGCTCCCAGTACTTC. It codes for CASSLGSEGSQYF.